These T cell receptor beta chains were read from a single sample in a study of cytomegalovirus exposure and HLA in healthy donors. Clones were read by immunoSEQ multiplex PCR, and TCRdb kept only the in-frame ones, dropping some. The sample records 75,000 to 100,000 clones, about 74% being singletons. The sequencing sample was made of PBMCs. The receptors come from a male donor in good health and CMV-seronegative. CDR3s include the opening cysteine and the closing phenylalanine or tryptophan. D genes are given only for firm matches. Size is stated for part of the rows, as once, few or many counts, or as a class when the clone is expanded.

TRBJ2-2,TRBD2,-,TRBV5-1,CASSFLAGDTGELFF,TGCGCCAGCAGCTTCCTAGCGGGAGACACCGGGGAGCTGTTTTTT
TRBJ1-4,TRBD1,-,TRBV18,CASSRPGQGNEKLFF,TGTGCCAGCTCACGGCCGGGACAGGGTAATGAAAAACTGTTTTTT
TRBJ2-1,-,-,TRBV5-4,CASSLWGYSEGSYNEQFF,TGTGCCAGCAGCTTGTGGGGGTATTCGGAGGGCTCCTACAATGAGCAGTTCTTC
TRBJ2-7,TRBD2,-,TRBV27,CASKGLAGRGSYEQYF,TGTGCCAGCAAAGGACTAGCGGGAAGGGGTTCCTACGAGCAGTACTTC
TRBJ2-7,TRBD1,-,TRBV11-1,CASSRDRVGYEQYF,TGTGCCAGCAGCAGGGACAGGGTAGGCTACGAGCAGTACTTC
TRBJ2-7,TRBD2,few,TRBV6-1,CASRLLAGGPKYF,TGTGCCAGCAGGCTACTAGCGGGAGGGCCCAAGTACTTC
TRBJ2-5,TRBD1,-,TRBV7-2,CASSPYRGLETQYF,TGTGCCAGCAGCCCCTACAGGGGATTAGAGACCCAGTACTTC
TRBJ2-7,-,few,TRBV14,CASSPLVRNEQYF,TGTGCCAGCAGCCCGCTGGTGAGAAACGAGCAGTACTTC
TRBJ1-5,-,few,TRBV27,CASRIAGSNQPQHF,TGTGCCAGCAGAATCGCCGGGAGCAATCAGCCCCAGCATTTT
TRBJ1-1,TRBD1,-,TRBV9,CASSTRQGTPLVHTEAFF,TGTGCCAGCAGCACCCGACAGGGGACGCCTTTGGTGCACACTGAAGCTTTCTTT
TRBJ1-5,-,-,TRBV30,CAWSRGSNQPQHF,TGTGCCTGGAGTAGGGGCAGCAATCAGCCCCAGCATTTT
TRBJ2-7,-,-,TRBV21-1,CASSCSTRVLTYEQYF,TGTGCCAGCAGCTGTTCCACGCGGGTCCTCACCTACGAGCAGTACTTC
TRBJ2-6,TRBD1,few,TRBV27,CASSRQGVYRSGANVLTF,TGTGCCAGCAGTCGACAGGGGGTCTACCGCTCTGGGGCCAACGTCCTGACTTTC
TRBJ1-5,-,few,TRBV19,CASRRPLGNQPQHF,TGTGCCAGTAGGCGTCCCTTGGGCAATCAGCCCCAGCATTTT
TRBJ2-2,TRBD2,-,TRBV29-1,CSGRLAGASGELFF,TGCAGCGGGCGACTAGCGGGAGCAAGCGGGGAGCTGTTTTTT
TRBJ1-2,TRBD1,-,TRBV7-8,CASSLALHRGRNYGYTF,TGTGCCAGCAGCTTAGCGCTACACAGGGGGCGTAACTATGGCTACACCTTC
TRBJ1-5,TRBD1,-,TRBV5-6,CASSLGRAGGNQPQHF,TGTGCCAGCAGCTTGGGAAGGGCAGGGGGAAATCAGCCCCAGCATTTT
TRBJ1-1,-,-,TRBV28,CASSPHTGRQVAFF,TGTGCCAGCAGCCCCCATACAGGACGCCAGGTAGCTTTCTTT
TRBJ2-7,TRBD2,-,TRBV7-9,CSSSLISTSGRAGGEQYF,TGTTCCAGCAGCTTAATATCGACTAGCGGGAGGGCCGGTGGCGAGCAGTACTTC
TRBJ2-7,TRBD1,-,TRBV6-1,CASSEYRGIYEQYF,TGTGCCAGCAGTGAATACAGGGGAATCTACGAGCAGTACTTC
TRBJ2-7,-,-,TRBV6-5,CASSYSRAPYEQYF,TGTGCCAGCAGTTACTCGAGGGCCCCCTACGAGCAGTACTTC
TRBJ2-7,-,few,TRBV28,CASSSSPYEQYF,TGTGCCAGCAGTTCCTCCCCCTACGAGCAGTACTTC
TRBJ1-1,-,-,TRBV30,CAWTRLLGPTEAFF,TGTGCCTGGACTCGCCTCCTAGGTCCCACTGAAGCTTTCTTT
TRBJ1-1,-,few,TRBV29-1,CSGSQEMNTEAFF,TGCAGCGGATCACAGGAGATGAACACTGAAGCTTTCTTT
TRBJ2-7,-,-,TRBV28,CASSPRDWPSYEQYF,TGTGCCAGCAGTCCTCGGGACTGGCCCTCCTACGAGCAGTACTTC
TRBJ1-1,TRBD1,once,TRBV28,CASSFTGVFTEAFF,TGTGCCAGCAGTTTTACAGGGGTATTCACTGAAGCTTTCTTT
TRBJ2-7,TRBD2,-,TRBV9,CASSVAEREGRIYEQYF,TGTGCCAGCAGCGTAGCAGAGCGGGAGGGCCGGATTTACGAGCAGTACTTC
TRBJ2-7,TRBD2,once,TRBV5-1,CASSRPSGSSYEQYF,TGCGCCAGCAGCAGACCTAGCGGGAGCTCCTACGAGCAGTACTTC
TRBJ2-2,-,-,TRBV7-3,CASSPTTGTEWAGELFF,TGTGCCAGCAGCCCCACGACAGGGACTGAATGGGCCGGGGAGCTGTTTTTT
TRBJ2-3,TRBD1,once,TRBV6-5,CASSYQGQGTDTQYF,TGTGCCAGCAGTTACCAGGGACAGGGCACAGATACGCAGTATTTT
TRBJ2-3,-,-,TRBV6-5,CASSYSLASDTQYF,TGTGCCAGCAGTTACTCCCTAGCGTCAGATACGCAGTATTTT
TRBJ2-1,TRBD2,-,TRBV27,CASSPQSGTYNEQFF,TGTGCCAGCAGTCCTCAGAGCGGGACCTACAATGAGCAGTTCTTC
TRBJ1-2,-,-,TRBV28,CASRPTRDYGYTF,TGTGCCAGCAGGCCAACTAGGGACTATGGCTACACCTTC
TRBJ2-5,TRBD1,-,TRBV5-1,CASSGQGAETQYF,TGCGCCAGCAGTGGCCAGGGGGCAGAGACCCAGTACTTC
TRBJ1-1,-,-,TRBV30,CATTGSFLGTEAFF,TGTGCCACTACGGGTAGTTTTTTGGGCACTGAAGCTTTCTTT
TRBJ2-7,-,-,TRBV9,CASSSGTLSSYEQYF,TGTGCCAGCAGTTCCGGGACTCTAAGTTCTTACGAGCAGTACTTC
TRBJ1-2,TRBD1,-,TRBV27,CASSRTGNGYTF,TGTGCCAGCAGCCGGACAGGGAACGGCTACACCTTC
TRBJ1-2,TRBD1,-,TRBV5-4,CASSGDRAGGSNYGYTF,TGTGCCAGCAGCGGGGACAGGGCTGGTGGCTCTAACTATGGCTACACCTTC
TRBJ2-7,TRBD1,few,TRBV28,CASIPSGTASYEQYF,TGTGCCAGCATACCTTCCGGGACAGCGAGCTACGAGCAGTACTTC
TRBJ2-3,TRBD1,few,TRBV7-2,CASSSGQGALDTQYF,TGTGCCAGCAGCTCGGGACAGGGGGCTTTAGATACGCAGTATTTT
TRBJ1-5,TRBD1,once,TRBV7-8,CASSSGQEGNQPQHF,TGTGCCAGCAGCTCAGGACAGGAGGGGAATCAGCCCCAGCATTTT
TRBJ2-1,TRBD2,-,TRBV28,CASSLIAAGGATDNEQFF,TGTGCCAGCAGTTTGATAGCAGCGGGAGGGGCCACTGACAATGAGCAGTTCTTC
TRBJ2-5,-,-,TRBV6-1,CASMRVADYQETQYF,TGTGCCAGCATGCGAGTAGCGGACTACCAAGAGACCCAGTACTTC
TRBJ1-2,-,-,TRBV6-5,CASSQGLMYGYTF,TGTGCCAGCAGCCAAGGACTAATGTATGGCTACACCTTC
TRBJ2-5,-,-,TRBV5-4,CASSLRSGAQETQYF,TGTGCCAGCAGCCTCAGGTCAGGGGCCCAAGAGACCCAGTACTTC
TRBJ2-5,TRBD2,-,TRBV7-2,CASSLVAGGKTQYF,TGTGCCAGCAGCTTAGTCGCGGGAGGAAAGACCCAGTACTTC
TRBJ2-3,-,-,TRBV6-1,CASSEERELDTQYF,TGTGCCAGCAGTGAAGAACGGGAGCTGGATACGCAGTATTTT
TRBJ2-7,TRBD1,-,TRBV28,CASSSTGTGYHEQYF,TGTGCCAGCAGCTCGACCGGGACAGGGTACCACGAGCAGTACTTC
TRBJ2-7,-,-,TRBV4-2,CASSQTSDSYEQYF,TGTGCCAGCAGCCAGACTAGTGATTCCTACGAGCAGTACTTC
TRBJ2-2,-,-,TRBV29-1,CSVEDLPLPGLNTGELFF,TGCAGCGTTGAAGATCTGCCGCTACCGGGACTTAACACCGGGGAGCTGTTTTTT
TRBJ1-1,-,-,TRBV6-1,CASSESGGRTEAFF,TGTGCCAGCAGTGAAAGCGGGGGGCGGACTGAAGCTTTCTTT
TRBJ2-5,-,-,TRBV18,CASSSSGVTQETQYF,TGTGCCAGCTCATCGTCAGGGGTTACTCAAGAGACCCAGTACTTC
TRBJ1-4,TRBD1,-,TRBV5-6,CASSSTGSGEKLFF,TGTGCCAGCAGCTCGACAGGGTCGGGGGAAAAACTGTTTTTT
TRBJ2-7,-,-,TRBV27,CASSLGRGNEQYF,TGTGCCAGCAGCTTGGGCAGGGGAAACGAGCAGTACTTC
TRBJ1-3,-,once,TRBV30,CAWSVGSPSGNTIYF,TGTGCCTGGAGTGTCGGGAGCCCCTCTGGAAACACCATATATTTT
TRBJ2-2,-,-,TRBV27,CASSLSQHTGELFF,TGTGCCAGCAGTTTATCACAGCACACCGGGGAGCTGTTTTTT
TRBJ1-2,-,-,TRBV7-2,CASSNPGGLGYTF,TGTGCCAGCAGCAACCCCGGGGGGCTTGGCTACACCTTC
TRBJ2-5,-,-,TRBV15,CATSRDLSQAQETQYF,TGTGCCACCAGCAGAGATTTAAGCCAGGCACAAGAGACCCAGTACTTC
TRBJ2-2,TRBD2,-,TRBV5-6,CASTLGLAGGPVPGELFF,TGTGCCAGCACCTTGGGACTAGCGGGAGGGCCGGTTCCCGGGGAGCTGTTTTTT
TRBJ2-2,TRBD2,once,TRBV9,CASSTRTSGTYGGELFF,TGTGCCAGCAGCACCAGGACTAGCGGGACTTATGGCGGGGAGCTGTTTTTT